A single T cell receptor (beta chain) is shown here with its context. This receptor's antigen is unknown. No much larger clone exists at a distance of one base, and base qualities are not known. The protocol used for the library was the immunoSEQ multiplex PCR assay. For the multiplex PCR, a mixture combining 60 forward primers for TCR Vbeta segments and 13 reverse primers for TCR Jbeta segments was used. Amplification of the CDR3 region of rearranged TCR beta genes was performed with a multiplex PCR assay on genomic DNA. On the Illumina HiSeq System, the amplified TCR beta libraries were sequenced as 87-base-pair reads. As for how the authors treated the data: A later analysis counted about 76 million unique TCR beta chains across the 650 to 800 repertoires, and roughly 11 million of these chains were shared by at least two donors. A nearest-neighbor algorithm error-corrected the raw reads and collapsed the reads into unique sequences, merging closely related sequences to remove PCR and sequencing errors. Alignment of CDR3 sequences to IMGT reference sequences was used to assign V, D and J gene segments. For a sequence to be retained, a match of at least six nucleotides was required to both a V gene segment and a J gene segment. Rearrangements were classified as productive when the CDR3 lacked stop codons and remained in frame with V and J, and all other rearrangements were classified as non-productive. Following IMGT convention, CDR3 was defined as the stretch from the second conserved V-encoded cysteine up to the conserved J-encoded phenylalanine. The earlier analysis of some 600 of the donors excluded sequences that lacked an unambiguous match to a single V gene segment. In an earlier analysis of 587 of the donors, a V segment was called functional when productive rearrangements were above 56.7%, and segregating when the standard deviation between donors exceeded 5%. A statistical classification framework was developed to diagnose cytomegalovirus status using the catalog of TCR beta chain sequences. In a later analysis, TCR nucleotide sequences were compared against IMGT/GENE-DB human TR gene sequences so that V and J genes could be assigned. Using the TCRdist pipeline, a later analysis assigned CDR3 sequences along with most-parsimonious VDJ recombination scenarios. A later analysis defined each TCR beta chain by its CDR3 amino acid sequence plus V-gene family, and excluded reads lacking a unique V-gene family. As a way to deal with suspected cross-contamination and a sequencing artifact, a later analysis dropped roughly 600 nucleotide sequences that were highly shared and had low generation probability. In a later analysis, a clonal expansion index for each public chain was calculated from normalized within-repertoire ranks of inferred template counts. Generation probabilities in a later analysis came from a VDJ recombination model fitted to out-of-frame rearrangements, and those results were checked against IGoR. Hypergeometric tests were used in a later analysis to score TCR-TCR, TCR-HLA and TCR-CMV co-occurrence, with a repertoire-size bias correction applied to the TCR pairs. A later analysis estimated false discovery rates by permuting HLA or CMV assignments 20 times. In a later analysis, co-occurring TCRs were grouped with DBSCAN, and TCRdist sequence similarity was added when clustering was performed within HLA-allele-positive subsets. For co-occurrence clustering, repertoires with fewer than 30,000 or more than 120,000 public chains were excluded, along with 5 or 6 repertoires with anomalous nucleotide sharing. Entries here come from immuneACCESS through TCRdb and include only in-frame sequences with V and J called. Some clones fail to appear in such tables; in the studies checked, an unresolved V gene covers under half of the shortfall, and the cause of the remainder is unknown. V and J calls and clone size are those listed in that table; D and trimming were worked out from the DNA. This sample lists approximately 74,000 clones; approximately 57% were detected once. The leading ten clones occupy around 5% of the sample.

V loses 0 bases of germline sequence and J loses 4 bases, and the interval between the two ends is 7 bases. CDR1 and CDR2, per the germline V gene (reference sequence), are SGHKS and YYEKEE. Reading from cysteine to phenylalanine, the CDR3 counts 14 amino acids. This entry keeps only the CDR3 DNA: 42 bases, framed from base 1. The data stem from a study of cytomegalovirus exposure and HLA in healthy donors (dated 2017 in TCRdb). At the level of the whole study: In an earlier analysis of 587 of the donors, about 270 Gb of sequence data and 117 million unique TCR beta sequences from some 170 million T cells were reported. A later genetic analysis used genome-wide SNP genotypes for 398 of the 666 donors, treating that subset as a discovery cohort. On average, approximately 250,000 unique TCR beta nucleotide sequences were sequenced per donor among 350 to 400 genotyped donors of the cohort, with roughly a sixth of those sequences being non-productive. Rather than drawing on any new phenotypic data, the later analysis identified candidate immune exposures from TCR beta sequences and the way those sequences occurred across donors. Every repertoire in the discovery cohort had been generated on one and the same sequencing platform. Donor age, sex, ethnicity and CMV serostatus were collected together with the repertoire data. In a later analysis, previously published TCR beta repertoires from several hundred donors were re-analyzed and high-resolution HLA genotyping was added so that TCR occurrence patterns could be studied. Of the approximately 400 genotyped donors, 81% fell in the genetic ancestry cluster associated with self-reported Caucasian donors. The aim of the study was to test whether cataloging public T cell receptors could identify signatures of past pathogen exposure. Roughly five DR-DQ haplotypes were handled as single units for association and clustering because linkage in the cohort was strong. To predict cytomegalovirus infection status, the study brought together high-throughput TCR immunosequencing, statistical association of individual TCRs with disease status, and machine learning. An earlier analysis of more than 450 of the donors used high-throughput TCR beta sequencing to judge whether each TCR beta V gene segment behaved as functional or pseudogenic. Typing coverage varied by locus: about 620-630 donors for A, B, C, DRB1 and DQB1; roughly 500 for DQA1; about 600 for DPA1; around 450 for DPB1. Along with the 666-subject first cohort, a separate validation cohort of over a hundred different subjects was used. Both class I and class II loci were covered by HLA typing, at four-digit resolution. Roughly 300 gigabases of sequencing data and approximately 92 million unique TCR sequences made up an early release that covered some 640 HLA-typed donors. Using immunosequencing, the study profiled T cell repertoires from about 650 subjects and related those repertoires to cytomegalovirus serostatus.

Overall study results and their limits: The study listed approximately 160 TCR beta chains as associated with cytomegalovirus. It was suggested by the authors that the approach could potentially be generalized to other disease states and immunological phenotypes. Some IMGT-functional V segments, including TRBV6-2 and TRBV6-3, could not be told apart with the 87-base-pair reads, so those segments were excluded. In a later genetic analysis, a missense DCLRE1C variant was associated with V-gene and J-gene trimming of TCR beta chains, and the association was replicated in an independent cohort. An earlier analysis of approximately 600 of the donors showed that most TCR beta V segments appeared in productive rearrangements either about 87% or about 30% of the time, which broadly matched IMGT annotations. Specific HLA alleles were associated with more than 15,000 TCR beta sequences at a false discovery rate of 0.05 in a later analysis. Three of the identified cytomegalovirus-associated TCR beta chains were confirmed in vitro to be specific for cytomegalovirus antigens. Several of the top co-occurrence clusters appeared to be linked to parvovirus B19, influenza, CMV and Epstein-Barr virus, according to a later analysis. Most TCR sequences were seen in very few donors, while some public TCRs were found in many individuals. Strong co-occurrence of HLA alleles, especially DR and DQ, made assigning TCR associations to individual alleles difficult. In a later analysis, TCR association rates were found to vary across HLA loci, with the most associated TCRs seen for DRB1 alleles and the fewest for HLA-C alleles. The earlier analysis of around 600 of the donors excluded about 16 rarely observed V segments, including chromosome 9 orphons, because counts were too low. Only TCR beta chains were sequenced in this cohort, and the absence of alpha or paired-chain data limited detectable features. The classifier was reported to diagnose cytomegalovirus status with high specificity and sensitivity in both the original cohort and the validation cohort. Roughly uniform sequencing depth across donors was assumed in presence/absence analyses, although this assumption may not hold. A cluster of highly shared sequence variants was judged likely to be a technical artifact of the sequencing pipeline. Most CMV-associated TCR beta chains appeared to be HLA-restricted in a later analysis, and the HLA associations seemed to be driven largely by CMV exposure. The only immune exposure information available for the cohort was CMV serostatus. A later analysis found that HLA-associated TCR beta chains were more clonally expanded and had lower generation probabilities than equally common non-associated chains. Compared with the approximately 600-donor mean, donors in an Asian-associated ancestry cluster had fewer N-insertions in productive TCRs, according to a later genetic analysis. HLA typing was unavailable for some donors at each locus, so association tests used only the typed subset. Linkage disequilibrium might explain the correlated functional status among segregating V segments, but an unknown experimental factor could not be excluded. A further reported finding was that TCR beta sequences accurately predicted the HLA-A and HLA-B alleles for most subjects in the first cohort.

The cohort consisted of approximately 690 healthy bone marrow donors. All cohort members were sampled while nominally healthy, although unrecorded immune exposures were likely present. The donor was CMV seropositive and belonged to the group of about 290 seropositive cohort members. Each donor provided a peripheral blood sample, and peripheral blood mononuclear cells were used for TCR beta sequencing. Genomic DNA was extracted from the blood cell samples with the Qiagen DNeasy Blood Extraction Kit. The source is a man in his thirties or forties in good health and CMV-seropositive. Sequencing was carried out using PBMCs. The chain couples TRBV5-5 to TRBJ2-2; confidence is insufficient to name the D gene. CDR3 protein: CASSLEQPTGELFF. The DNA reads TGTGCCAGCAGCTTGGAACAGCCCACCGGGGAGCTGTTTTTT.